These T cell receptor beta chains were read from a single sample in a study of cytomegalovirus exposure and HLA in healthy donors. The data were produced by immunoSEQ multiplex PCR, yet TCRdb's version contains in-frame clones alone and is incomplete. The table for this sample gives some 110,000 clones. The specimen was PBMCs. Receptor source: a man aged 35 to 55 in good health and CMV-seronegative. Both conserved end residues are part of each CDR3.

TRBJ1-2,TRBV29-1,CSVDSGVNYGYTF
TRBJ1-1,TRBV5-1,CASSTGQITEAFF
TRBJ1-2,TRBV5-4,CASSSQGRNYGYTF
TRBJ1-1,TRBV5-1,CASSGGTGGNATEAFF
TRBJ2-3,TRBV10-3,CAINSIASGSDTQYF
TRBJ2-3,TRBV7-3,CASSSEGLTFTDTQYF
TRBJ2-2,TRBV28,CASSLPYLTGDTGELFF
TRBJ2-7,TRBV11-3,CASSSRDKTYEQYF
TRBJ1-2,TRBV29-1,CSVVQGGDYGYTF
TRBJ1-2,TRBV5-1,CASGLEDGYGYTF
TRBJ2-1,TRBV4-1,CASSQDAEPYNEQFF
TRBJ1-5,TRBV4-2,CASSQDRVGPQHF
TRBJ2-2,TRBV2,CASSGPIGTGAIGLFF
TRBJ2-7,TRBV28,CASSSGQGIRSYEQYF
TRBJ1-1,TRBV27,CASSRWGGQGWNGEAFF
TRBJ2-3,TRBV28,CASSFDSRTDTQYF
TRBJ1-3,TRBV4-1,CASSQLWRGPRNTIYF
TRBJ2-3,TRBV2,CASSATLATDTQYF